This record covers a single TCR beta chain. Antigen specificity is unknown. Germline values: CDR1 DFQATT, CDR2 SNEGSKA (reference sequence). V was cut by 3 bases and J by 5 bases, with 11 bases left in between. The CDR3 length is 13 residues. The entry originates in a study of T cells after yellow fever vaccination. Overall study context: The fractions with low cell numbers were processed using SMART-Seq v4 Ultra Low Input. General study results and limits: Abundant clonotypes from the bulk population could get into FACS-sorted repertoires as contaminants. The booster response re-showed most primary clones: approximately 97% CD4, around 90% CD8. Although the secondary response was weaker, it peaked faster, at day 5 versus 15.

MiXCR was run by TCRdb on the 5' RACE reads, yielding one entry per CDR3 protein. The data hold hundreds of thousands of distinct CDR3 sequences, with roughly 7.5% observed a single time. The sequencing here drew on PBMCs, taken about 49 days after the first yellow fever vaccination. This receptor was taken from a man younger than 35 who received the YFV17D yellow fever vaccine. This chain joins TRBV20-1 and TRBJ1-5, with unresolved D. CDR3 sequence reads: CSASSGLDQPQHF. In DNA, the CDR3 is TGCAGTGCTAGTTCGGGGTTGGATCAGCCCCAGCATTTT.